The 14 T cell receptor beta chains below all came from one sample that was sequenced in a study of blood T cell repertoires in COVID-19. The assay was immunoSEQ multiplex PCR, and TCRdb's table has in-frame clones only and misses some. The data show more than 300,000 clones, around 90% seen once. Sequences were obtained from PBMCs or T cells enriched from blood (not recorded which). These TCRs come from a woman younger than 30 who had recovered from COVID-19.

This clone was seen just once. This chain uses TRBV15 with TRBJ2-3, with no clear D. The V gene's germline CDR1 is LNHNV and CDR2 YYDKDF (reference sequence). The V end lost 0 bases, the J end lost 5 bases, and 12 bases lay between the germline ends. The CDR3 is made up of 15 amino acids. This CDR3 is CATSRDAQFGDTQYF. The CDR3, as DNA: TGTGCCACCAGCAGAGATGCACAGTTTGGAGATACGCAGTATTTT.

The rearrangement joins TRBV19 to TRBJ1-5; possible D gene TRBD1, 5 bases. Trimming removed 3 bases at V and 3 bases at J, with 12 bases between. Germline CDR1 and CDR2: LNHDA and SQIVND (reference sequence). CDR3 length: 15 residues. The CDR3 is CASSILAGINQPQHF. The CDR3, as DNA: TGTGCCAGTAGTATTTTGGCAGGGATCAATCAGCCCCAGCATTTT.

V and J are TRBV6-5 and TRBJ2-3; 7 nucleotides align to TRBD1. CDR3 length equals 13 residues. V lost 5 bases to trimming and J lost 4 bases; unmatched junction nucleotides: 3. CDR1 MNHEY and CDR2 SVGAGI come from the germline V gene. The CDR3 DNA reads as TGTGCCAGCAGTCGACAGGGCCCAGATACGCAGTATTTT. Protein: CASSRQGPDTQYF.

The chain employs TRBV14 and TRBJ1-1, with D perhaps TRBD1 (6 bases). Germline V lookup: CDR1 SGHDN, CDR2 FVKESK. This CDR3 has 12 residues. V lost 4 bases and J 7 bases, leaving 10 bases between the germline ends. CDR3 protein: CASSRSGVEAFF. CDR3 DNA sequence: TGTGCCAGCAGCCGATCAGGGGTTGAAGCTTTCTTT.

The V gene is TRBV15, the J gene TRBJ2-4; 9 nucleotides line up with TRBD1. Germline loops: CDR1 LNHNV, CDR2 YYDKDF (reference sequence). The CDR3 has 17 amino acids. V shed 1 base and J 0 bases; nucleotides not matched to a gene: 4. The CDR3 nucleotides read TGTGCCACCAGCAGAGGCCGGGACAGGGTAGCCAAAAACATTCAGTACTTC. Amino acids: CATSRGRDRVAKNIQYF.

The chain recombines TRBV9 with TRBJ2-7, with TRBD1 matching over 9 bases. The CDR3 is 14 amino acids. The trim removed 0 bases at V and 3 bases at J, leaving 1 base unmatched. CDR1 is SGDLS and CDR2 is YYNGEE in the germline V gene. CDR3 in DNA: TGTGCCAGCAGCGTAGGACAGGGGGTCTACGAGCAGTACTTC. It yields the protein CASSVGQGVYEQYF.

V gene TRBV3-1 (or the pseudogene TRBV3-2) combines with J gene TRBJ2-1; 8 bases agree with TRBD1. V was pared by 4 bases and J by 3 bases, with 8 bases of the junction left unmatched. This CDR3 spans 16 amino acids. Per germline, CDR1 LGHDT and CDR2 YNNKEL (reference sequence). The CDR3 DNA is TGTGCCAGCAGCCGCACGGACAGGGAAGACTACAATGAGCAGTTCTTC. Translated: CASSRTDREDYNEQFF.

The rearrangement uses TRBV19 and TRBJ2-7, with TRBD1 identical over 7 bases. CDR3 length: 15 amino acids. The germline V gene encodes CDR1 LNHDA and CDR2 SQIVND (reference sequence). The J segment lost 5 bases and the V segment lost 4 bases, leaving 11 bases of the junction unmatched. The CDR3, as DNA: TGTGCCAGTAGTACCGTGGTCAGGGGGATAAACGAGCAGTACTTC. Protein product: CASSTVVRGINEQYF.

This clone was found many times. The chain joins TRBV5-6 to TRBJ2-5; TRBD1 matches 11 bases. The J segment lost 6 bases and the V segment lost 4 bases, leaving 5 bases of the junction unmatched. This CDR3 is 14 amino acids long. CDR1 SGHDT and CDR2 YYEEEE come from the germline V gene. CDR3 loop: CASSIGQGAKTQYF. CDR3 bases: TGTGCCAGCAGCATAGGACAGGGGGCAAAGACCCAGTACTTC.

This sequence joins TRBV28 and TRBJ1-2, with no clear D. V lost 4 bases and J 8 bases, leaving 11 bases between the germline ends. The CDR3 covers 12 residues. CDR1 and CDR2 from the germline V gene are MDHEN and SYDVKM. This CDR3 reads CASSSGSIGYTF. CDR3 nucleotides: TGTGCCAGCAGTTCCGGGTCCATCGGCTACACCTTC.

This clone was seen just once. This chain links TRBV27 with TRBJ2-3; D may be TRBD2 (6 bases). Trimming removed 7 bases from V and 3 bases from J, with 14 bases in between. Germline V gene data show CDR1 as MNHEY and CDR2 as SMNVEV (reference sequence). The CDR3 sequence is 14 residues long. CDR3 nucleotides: TGTGCCAGCACTGCCCGGGGGTTGACAGATACGCAGTATTTT. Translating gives CASTARGLTDTQYF.

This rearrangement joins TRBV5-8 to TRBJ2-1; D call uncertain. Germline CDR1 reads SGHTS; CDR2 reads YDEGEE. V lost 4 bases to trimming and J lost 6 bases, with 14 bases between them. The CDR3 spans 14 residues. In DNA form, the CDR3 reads TGTGCCAGCAGCCATAATGACTTCCTCAATGAGCAGTTCTTC. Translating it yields CASSHNDFLNEQFF.

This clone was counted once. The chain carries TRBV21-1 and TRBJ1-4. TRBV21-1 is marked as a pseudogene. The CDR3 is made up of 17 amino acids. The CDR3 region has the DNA TGTGCCAGCAGCAAAGCCCTATTTGGGGGGACTAATGAAAAACTGTTTTTT. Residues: CASSKALFGGTNEKLFF.

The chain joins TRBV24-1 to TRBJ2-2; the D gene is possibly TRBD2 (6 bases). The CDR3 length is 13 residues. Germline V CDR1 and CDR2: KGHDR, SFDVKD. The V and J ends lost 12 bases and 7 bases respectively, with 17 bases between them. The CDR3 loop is CASRTSGDGELFF. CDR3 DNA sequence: TGTGCCTCCCGGACGTCGGGAGACGGGGAGCTGTTTTTT.